This T cell receptor (beta chain) emerged from a study of T cell repertoires in aging, cancer and after chemotherapy. The overall study: Donors were grouped into six age bands spanning 30 or younger through 70 or older.

TRB rearrangements spanning V, D and J were amplified using mixed TRB-A/B primers. TCRdb re-called the multiplex PCR reads through MiXCR, storing one row per CDR3 protein. Of thousands of distinct CDR3 sequences in the sample, about 40% were seen once. About this clonotype itself: What it recognizes is unknown.

Amplification of TCR beta used genomic DNA extracted from peripheral blood. The CDR3 consists of 12 residues. The V end lost 4 bases, the J end lost 7 bases, and 11 bases lay between the germline ends. Germline CDR1 GTSNPN, CDR2 SVGIG (reference sequence). Broader study findings: Thymic emigration or peripheral T cell expansion may be impaired by lymphoid organ infiltration in hematological cancer. Compared with age-matched healthy donors, untreated hematological or solid cancer patients showed higher blood TCR clonality. Immunological memory after chemotherapy cannot be judged from the repertoire data.

Sequenced: blood. The chain employs TRBV30 and TRBJ2-1; D is unresolved. The TCR was taken from a human donor with a blood cancer. The CDR3 protein is CAWMKVGNEQFF. CDR3 bases: TGTGCCTGGATGAAGGTAGGGAATGAGCAGTTCTTC.